The TCR beta chain described here comes from a study of CD8+ T cells in alopecia areata (dated by TCRdb to 2016 to 2019). Some background on the complete study: The treated patients took part in an open-label pilot trial in which moderate-to-severe alopecia areata was treated with oral tofacitinib at 5 to 10 mg twice daily. In treated patients, disease severity was measured using the SALT score, which gives the percentage of scalp surface area affected. In humans, TCRbeta sequencing was performed on scalp tissue and on sorted CD4+ and CD8+ peripheral blood T cells from healthy controls and from patients with patchy or totalis/universalis alopecia areata. Tofacitinib-treated patients had biopsies at baseline and at 4 and 24 weeks of treatment, with a later scalp biopsy in several patients. Tofacitinib was given for 6 to 18 months, followed by 6 months of follow-up off drug to assess delayed response and recurrence. High-throughput TCRbeta sequencing was used to examine T cell clonal expansion in alopecia areata in both the C3H/HeJ mouse model and human patients. Scalp clonality was compared across normal scalp (n=4), patchy alopecia areata scalp (n=8), and alopecia totalis/universalis scalp (n=8). TCRbeta CDR3 regions were amplified by immunoSEQ multiplex PCR with 35 Vbeta forward and 13 Jbeta reverse primers. RNA came from the PAXgene miRNA kit for fixed scalp, the miRNeasy kit for PBMCs, and the RNeasy kit for mouse skin. Here is what the overall study found, with its caveats: The treated cohort was small, with a single nonresponder, so links between baseline CD8+ expansion and response need larger studies. Scalp TCR repertoire analysis is complicated because resident alphabeta T cells in normal human skin are also sequenced, whereas mouse skin is dominated by gammadelta T cells. Lesional scalp, especially in alopecia totalis/universalis, showed higher clonality and more expanded CD8+ clones than normal scalp, suggesting antigenic drive. Tofacitinib significantly lowered scalp clonality and the number of expanded CD8+ clones among the top 100 scalp clones. Many expanded lesional clones were found to persist in scalp and blood during tofacitinib treatment, and relapse after treatment cessation may be partly explained by this persistence. Shared TCR sequences between patients were less evident than in mice, which may be partly attributable to HLA diversity in the patient population.

Concerning this clone: Its antigen is still unknown. One base away there is no much larger clone; base qualities are not given.

Library generation was performed with the immunoSEQ multiplex PCR assay. For TCR sequencing, RNA was extracted from every sample and reverse transcribed into cDNA to serve as template. SuperScript III was used to make first-strand cDNA, primed with a 2:1 mix of oligo-dT and random hexamers. A synthetic immune receptor repertoire was used to measure amplification bias, and any remaining bias was corrected computationally. The original pipeline was this. Raw reads were preprocessed for error removal, and CDR3 was defined according to IMGT conventions as running from the conserved cysteine to phenylalanine. Clonality was computed by normalizing Shannon entropy by log2 of the number of productive unique TCRs and subtracting the result from 1. Whether each scalp clone was CD4 or CD8 was inferred by checking scalp TCRbeta sequences against the CD4 and CD8 repertoires from sorted blood. As stored in TCRdb, this immuneACCESS dataset retains in-frame rearrangements with V and J assigned. A fraction of the clones does not appear; measured against another copy, unresolved V genes explain less than half of the discrepancy, and the remainder lacks a known reason. That table is the source of V, J and clone size, and D and trimming were worked out from the DNA. For this sample there are about 180,000 clones; around half appear just once. The ten largest make up 10% to 11% of the sample.

In the paper's terms, the time point label means: about 5 months on oral tofacitinib. In light of the paper, this sample's treatment or condition label describes: oral pan-JAK inhibitor, 5-10 mg twice daily. Lesional scalp punch biopsies and peripheral blood were collected from alopecia areata patients. PBMCs were isolated by density centrifugation and stained for CD3, CD4 and CD8, after which CD4+ and CD8+ T cells were sorted on a FACSAria. This TCR came from a human donor with alopecia areata. The starting material was CD8+ T cells sorted from blood, obtained at week 24, from a patient treated with tofacitinib.

The CDR3 here reads CASSLEESYEQYF. The bases are TGTGCCAGCAGCTTAGAAGAATCCTACGAGCAGTACTTC. Rearrangement joined TRBV11-2 to TRBJ2-7, with the D gene call left open. Trimming takes 0 bases from V and 1 base from J, and the germline ends sit 4 bases apart. The CDR3 runs 13 residues from the cysteine to the phenylalanine. CDR3 DNA is the only sequence kept; it has 39 bases, read in frame from the first base. For CDR1 and CDR2, the germline V gene lists SGHAT and FQNNGV.